The present TCR beta chain was sequenced within a study of blood T cell repertoires in COVID-19. Study background: Sites across the United States, Italy and Spain contributed samples from acute and convalescent COVID-19. In each case, the material was cDNA or gDNA derived from T cells, B-cell-depleted T cells, or PBMCs.

This clone has more than one count but fewer than ten. Original methodology: Reference gene primer amplification gave nucleated cell count estimates. The table came from immunoSEQ multiplex PCR; TCRdb's copy has only in-frame clones and leaves some out. Clonal size and the V and J genes are those of that table, whereas D and trimming came from the DNA. The table records about 230,000 clones, less than 90% of them present only once. This sequence originates from a woman aged 65 to 85 with active or convalescent COVID-19. Sequenced input: peripheral blood.

The DNA of the CDR3 is TGTGCCAGCAGCTTTTACAGGGATTCACCCCTCCACTTT. Its translation: CASSFYRDSPLHF. The chain links TRBV3-1 (or the pseudogene TRBV3-2) to TRBJ1-6; D perhaps matches TRBD1 (6 bases). Germline CDR1 and CDR2: LGHDT and YNNKEL (reference sequence). The CDR3 is 13 residues long. V was shortened by 5 bases and J by 8 bases, with 10 bases between the two germline ends.